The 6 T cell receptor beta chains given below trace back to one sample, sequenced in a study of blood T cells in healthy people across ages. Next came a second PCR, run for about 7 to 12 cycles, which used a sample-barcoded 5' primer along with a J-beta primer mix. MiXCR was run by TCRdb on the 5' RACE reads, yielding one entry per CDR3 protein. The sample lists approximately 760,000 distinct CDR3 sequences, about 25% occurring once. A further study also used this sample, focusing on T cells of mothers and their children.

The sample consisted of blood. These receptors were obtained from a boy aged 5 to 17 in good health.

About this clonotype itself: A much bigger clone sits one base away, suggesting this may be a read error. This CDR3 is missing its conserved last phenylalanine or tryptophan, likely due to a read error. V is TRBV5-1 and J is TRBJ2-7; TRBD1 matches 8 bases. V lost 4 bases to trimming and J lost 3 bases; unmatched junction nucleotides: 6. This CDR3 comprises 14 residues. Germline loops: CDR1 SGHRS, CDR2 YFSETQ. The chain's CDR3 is CASSIHGQGYEQYY. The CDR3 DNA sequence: TGCGCCAGCAGCATTCACGGACAGGGCTACGAGCAGTACTAC.

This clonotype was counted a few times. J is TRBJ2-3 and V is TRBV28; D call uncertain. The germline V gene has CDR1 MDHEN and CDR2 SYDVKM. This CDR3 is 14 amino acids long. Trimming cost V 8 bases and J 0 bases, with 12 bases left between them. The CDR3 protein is CASSEQTSTDTQYF. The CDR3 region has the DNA TGTGCCAGCTCTGAGCAGACTAGCACAGATACGCAGTATTTT.

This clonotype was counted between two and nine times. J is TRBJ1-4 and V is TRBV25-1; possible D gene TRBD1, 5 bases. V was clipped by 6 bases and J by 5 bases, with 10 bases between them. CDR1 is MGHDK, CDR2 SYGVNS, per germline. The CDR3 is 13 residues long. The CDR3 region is CASSDSRNEKLFF. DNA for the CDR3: TGTGCCAGCAGCGACAGCCGGAATGAAAAACTGTTTTTT.

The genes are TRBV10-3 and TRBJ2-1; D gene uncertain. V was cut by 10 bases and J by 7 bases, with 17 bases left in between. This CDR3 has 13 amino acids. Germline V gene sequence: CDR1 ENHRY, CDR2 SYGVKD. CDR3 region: CATIPPSRNEQFF. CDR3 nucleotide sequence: TGTGCCACCATCCCCCCGAGTAGGAATGAGCAGTTCTTC.

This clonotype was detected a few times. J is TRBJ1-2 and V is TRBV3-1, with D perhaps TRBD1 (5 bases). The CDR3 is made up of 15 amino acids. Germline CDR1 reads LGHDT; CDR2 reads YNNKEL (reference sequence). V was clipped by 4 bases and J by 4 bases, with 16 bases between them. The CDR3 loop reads CASSPSRGTTYGYTF. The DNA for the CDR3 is TGTGCCAGCAGCCCGTCGCGGGGGACGACCTATGGCTACACCTTC.

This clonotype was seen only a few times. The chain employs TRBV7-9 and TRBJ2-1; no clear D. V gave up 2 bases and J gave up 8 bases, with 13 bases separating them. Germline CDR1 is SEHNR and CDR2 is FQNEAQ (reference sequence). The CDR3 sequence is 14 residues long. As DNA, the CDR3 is TGTGCCAGCAGCTTAAGTCTATCCCCCGATGAGCAGTTCTTC. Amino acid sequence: CASSLSLSPDEQFF.